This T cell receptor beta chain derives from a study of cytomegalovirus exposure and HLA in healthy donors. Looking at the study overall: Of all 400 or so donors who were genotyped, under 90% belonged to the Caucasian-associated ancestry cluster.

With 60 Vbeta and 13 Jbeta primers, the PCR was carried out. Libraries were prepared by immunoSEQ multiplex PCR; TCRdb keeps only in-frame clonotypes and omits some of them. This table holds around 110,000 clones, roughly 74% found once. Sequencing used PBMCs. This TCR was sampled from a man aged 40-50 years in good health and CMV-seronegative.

CDR3 in DNA: TGTGCCAGCAGCCCAGGGACTGTGAACACTGAAGCTTTCTTT. Its translation is CASSPGTVNTEAFF. The chain has TRBV7-3 and TRBJ1-1; weak D call: TRBD1 (5 bases). This CDR3 has 14 amino acids. In germline, CDR1 is SGHTA, CDR2 FQGTGA. The germline V and J ends were trimmed by 5 bases and 0 bases, with 10 bases remaining between them.